This TCR beta chain emerged from a study of identical twins. Germline-derived CDR1 and CDR2 are MDHEN and SYDVKM. The J segment lost 7 bases and the V segment lost 7 bases, leaving 11 bases of the junction unmatched. This CDR3 has 14 residues. TCRdb fed the 5' RACE reads into MiXCR, producing one record per CDR3 protein. Of hundreds of thousands of distinct CDR3 sequences in the sample, about 20% were seen once. This clonotype was seen a single time. Among all donors, each was a healthy Caucasian. Another study also made use of these data, one on yellow fever vaccine responses in identical twins.

The sequenced material came from CD4+ T cells sorted from blood. This chain joins TRBV28 and TRBJ2-7, with 9 bases identical to TRBD1. The sequence derives from a woman aged 18-29 years in good health. The CDR3 loop is CASKPRDRVREQYV. The CDR3 region has the DNA TGTGCCAGCAAACCCCGGGACAGGGTTCGGGAGCAGTACGTC.